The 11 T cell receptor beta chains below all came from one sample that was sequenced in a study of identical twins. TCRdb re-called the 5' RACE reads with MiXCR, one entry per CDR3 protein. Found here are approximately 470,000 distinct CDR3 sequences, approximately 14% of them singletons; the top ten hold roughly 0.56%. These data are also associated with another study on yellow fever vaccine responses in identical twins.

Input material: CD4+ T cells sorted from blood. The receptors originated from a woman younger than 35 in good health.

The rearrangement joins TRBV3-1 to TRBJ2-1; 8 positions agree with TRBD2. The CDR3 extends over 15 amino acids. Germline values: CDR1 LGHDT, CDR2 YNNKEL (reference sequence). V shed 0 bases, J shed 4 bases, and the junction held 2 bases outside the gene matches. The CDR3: CASSQERGEYNEQFF. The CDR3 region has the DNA TGTGCCAGCAGCCAAGAGCGGGGGGAATACAATGAGCAGTTCTTC.

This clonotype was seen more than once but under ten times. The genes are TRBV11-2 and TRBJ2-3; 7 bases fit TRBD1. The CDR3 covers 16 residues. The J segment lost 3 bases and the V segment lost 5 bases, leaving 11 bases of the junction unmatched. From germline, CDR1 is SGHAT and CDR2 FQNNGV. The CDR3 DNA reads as TGTGCCAGCAGCCCAAACCGACAGGGTGGGACAGATACGCAGTATTTT. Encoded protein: CASSPNRQGGTDTQYF.

CDR3 DNA sequence: TGTGCCAGTAAGGACGGCAATCAGCCCCAGCATTTT. Its translation is CASKDGNQPQHF. The chain couples TRBV19 to TRBJ1-5; no reliable D call. V was clipped by 7 bases and J by 2 bases, with 6 bases between them. The CDR3 spans 12 residues. Germline CDR1 reads LNHDA; CDR2 reads SQIVND (reference sequence).

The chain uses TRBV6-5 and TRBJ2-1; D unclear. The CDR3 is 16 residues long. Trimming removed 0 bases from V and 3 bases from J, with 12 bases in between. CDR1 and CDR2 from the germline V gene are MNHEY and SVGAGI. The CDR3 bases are TGTGCCAGCAGTTACTCGGGGTTTACTGGCTACAATGAGCAGTTCTTC. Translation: CASSYSGFTGYNEQFF.

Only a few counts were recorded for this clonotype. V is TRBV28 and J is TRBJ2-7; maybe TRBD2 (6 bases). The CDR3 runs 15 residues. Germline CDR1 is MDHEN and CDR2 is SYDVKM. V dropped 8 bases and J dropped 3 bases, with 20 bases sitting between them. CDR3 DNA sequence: TGTGCCAGCTCCCTCGGGGCTAGCGCGAACTACGAGCAGTACTTC. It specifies CASSLGASANYEQYF. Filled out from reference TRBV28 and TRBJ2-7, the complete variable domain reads DVKVTQSSRYLVKRTGEKVFLECVQDMDHENMFWYRQDPGLGLRLIYFSYDVKMKEKGDIPEGYSVSREKKERFSLILESASTNQTSMYLCASSLGASANYEQYFGPGTRLTVT.

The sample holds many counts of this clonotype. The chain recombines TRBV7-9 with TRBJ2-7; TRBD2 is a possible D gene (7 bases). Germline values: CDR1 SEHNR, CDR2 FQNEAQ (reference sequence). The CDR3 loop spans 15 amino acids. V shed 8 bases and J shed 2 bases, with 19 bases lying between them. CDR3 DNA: TGTGCCAGCGGGGGGGGACATCCCTCGGCCTACGAGCAGTACTTC. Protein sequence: CASGGGHPSAYEQYF.

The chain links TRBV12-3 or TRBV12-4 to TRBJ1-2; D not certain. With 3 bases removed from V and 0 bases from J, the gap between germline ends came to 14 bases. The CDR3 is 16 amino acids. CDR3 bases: TGTGCCAGCAGTTTTGGGCGAAGGAGCACTAACTATGGCTACACCTTC. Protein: CASSFGRRSTNYGYTF.

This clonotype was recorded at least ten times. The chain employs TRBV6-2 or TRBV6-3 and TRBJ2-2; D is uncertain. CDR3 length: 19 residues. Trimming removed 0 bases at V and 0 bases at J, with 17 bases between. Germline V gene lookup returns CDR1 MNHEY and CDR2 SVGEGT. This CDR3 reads CASSYSTRSRTPNTGELFF. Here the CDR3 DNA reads TGTGCCAGCAGTTACTCGACCCGGTCAAGAACTCCGAACACCGGGGAGCTGTTTTTT.

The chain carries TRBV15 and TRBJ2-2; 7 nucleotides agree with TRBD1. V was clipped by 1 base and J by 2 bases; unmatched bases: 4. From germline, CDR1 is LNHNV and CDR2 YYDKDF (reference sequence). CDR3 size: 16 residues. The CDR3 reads CATSRGTGQNTGELFF. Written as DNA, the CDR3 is TGTGCCACCAGCAGAGGGACAGGTCAAAACACCGGGGAGCTGTTTTTT. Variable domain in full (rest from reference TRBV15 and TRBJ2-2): DAMVIQNPRYQVTQFGKPVTLSCSQTLNHNVMYWYQQKSSQAPKLLFHYYDKDFNNEADTPDNFQSRRPNTSFCFLDIRSPGLGDTAMYLCATSRGTGQNTGELFFGEGSRLTVL.

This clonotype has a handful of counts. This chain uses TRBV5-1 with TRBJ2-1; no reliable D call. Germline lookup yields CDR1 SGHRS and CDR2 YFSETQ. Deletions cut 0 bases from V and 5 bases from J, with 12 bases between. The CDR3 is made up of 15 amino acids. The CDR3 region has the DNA TGCGCCAGCAGCTTGGTTGGCTCAAGAGACAATGAGCAGTTCTTC. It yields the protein CASSLVGSRDNEQFF.

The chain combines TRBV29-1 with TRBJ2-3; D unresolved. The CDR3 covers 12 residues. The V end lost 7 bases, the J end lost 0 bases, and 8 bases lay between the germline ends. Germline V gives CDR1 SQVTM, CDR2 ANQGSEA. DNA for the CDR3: TGCAGCGCTTGGGGTAGCACAGATACGCAGTATTTT. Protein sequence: CSAWGSTDTQYF.